The clone carrying this T cell receptor (beta chain) was seen a single time. The data originate from a study of blood T cell repertoires in COVID-19. The CDR3 is made up of 11 amino acids. The germline gives CDR1 SGHDT, CDR2 YYEEEE. The V gene lost 7 bases and the J gene lost 3 bases, with 5 bases spanning the gap. Some clones are missing from TCRdb's copy, which holds only in-frame ones; the method was immunoSEQ multiplex PCR. In the table there are about 140,000 clones, 77% of which are singletons. This chain joins TRBV5-6 and TRBJ1-3, with D unclear. The sequence came from a woman between 45 and 65 years old with active or convalescent COVID-19. Sequencing input: peripheral blood. This CDR3 reads CASSSGNTIYF. Here the CDR3 DNA reads TGTGCCAGCTCCAGTGGAAACACCATATATTTT.